Listed below are T cell receptor beta chains from one sample, sequenced in a study of early T cells in non-severe SARS-CoV-2 infection. A single record per CDR3 protein comes from TCRdb applying MiXCR to the 5' RACE reads. The sample has roughly 50,000 distinct CDR3 sequences, roughly 8.2% seen once. Sequences were obtained from whole blood. The source of these receptors is an adult who was a healthcare worker with PCR-confirmed SARS-CoV-2 infection or an uninfected control (not recorded which). Both conserved end residues are part of each CDR3. D genes are given only for firm matches. Clone size, where shown, is once, few, many, or a class for clones that have expanded.

V	D	J	size	CDR3	DNA
TRBV5-4	TRBD2	TRBJ2-1	-	CASSLGNVGLAGNEQFF	TGTGCCAGCAGCTTGGGGAACGTAGGACTAGCTGGCAATGAGCAGTTCTTC
TRBV7-8	-	TRBJ1-2	-	CASSRTAQAKPYGYTF	TGTGCCAGCAGTCGGACAGCCCAAGCTAAACCCTATGGCTACACCTTC
TRBV9	TRBD1	TRBJ2-7	many	CASSPTGLGYEQYF	TGTGCCAGCAGTCCGACAGGGTTGGGCTACGAGCAGTACTTC
TRBV6-5	-	TRBJ2-7	-	CASSYSQRSSYEQYF	TGTGCCAGCAGTTACTCGCAGCGCTCCTCCTACGAGCAGTACTTC
TRBV9	TRBD1	TRBJ2-3	many	CASSVGTGSTDTQYF	TGTGCCAGCAGCGTCGGGACAGGGAGCACAGATACGCAGTATTTT
TRBV20-1	TRBD2	TRBJ2-3	many	CSAGTSGSTDTQYF	TGCAGTGCTGGGACTAGCGGGAGCACAGATACGCAGTATTTT
TRBV7-2	-	TRBJ1-3	many	CASSLSPGSGNTIYF	TGTGCCAGCAGCTTATCTCCAGGGTCCGGAAACACCATATATTTT
TRBV12-3/TRBV12-4	-	TRBJ2-1	many	CASSRGTGRQFF	TGTGCCAGCAGCCGAGGGACTGGAAGGCAGTTCTTC
TRBV12-3/TRBV12-4	TRBD2	TRBJ2-5	few	CASSRTSGRSWQETQYF	TGTGCCAGCAGCAGGACTAGCGGGAGGAGTTGGCAAGAGACCCAGTACTTC
TRBV3-1	TRBD1	TRBJ2-7	few	CASRQSGQGNYEQYF	TGTGCCAGCAGACAGTCGGGACAGGGAAATTACGAGCAGTACTTC
TRBV9	-	TRBJ2-1	many	CASSVAGNNEQFF	TGTGCCAGCAGCGTAGCTGGGAACAATGAGCAGTTCTTC
TRBV6-9	-	TRBJ2-7	-	CASTYWTATIHEQYF	TGTGCCAGCACCTACTGGACGGCAACAATCCACGAGCAGTACTTC
TRBV10-1	TRBD2	TRBJ2-1	-	CASISGIPGWTYNEQFF	TGCGCCAGCATCAGCGGGATCCCCGGGTGGACCTACAATGAGCAGTTCTTC
TRBV20-1	-	TRBJ1-4	few	CSARDSGSEKLFF	TGCAGTGCTAGAGACTCTGGATCCGAAAAACTGTTTTTT
TRBV14	-	TRBJ2-1	few	CASSPYGNPPNEQFF	TGTGCCAGCAGCCCGTATGGGAATCCACCTAATGAGCAGTTCTTC
TRBV6-1	-	TRBJ1-2	-	CASARSSSYGYTF	TGTGCCAGCGCCCGCTCTTCTAGCTATGGCTACACCTTC
TRBV7-6	-	TRBJ2-5	few	CASSSGTSKETQYF	TGTGCCAGCAGTTCCGGGACGAGTAAAGAGACCCAGTACTTC
TRBV29-1	-	TRBJ2-7	-	CSATSGNSYEQYF	TGCAGCGCCACGTCGGGCAACTCCTACGAGCAGTACTTC
TRBV29-1	TRBD2	TRBJ2-1	many	CSVSGGDYNEQFF	TGCAGCGTAAGCGGGGGAGACTACAATGAGCAGTTCTTC
TRBV3-1	-	TRBJ1-2	few	CASSQTGGQDYGYTF	TGTGCCAGCAGCCAAACGGGGGGGCAGGACTATGGCTACACCTTC
TRBV27	TRBD1	TRBJ1-6	few	CASSSRTGAGPLHF	TGTGCCAGCAGTTCGAGGACAGGGGCGGGACCCCTCCACTTT
TRBV5-1	-	TRBJ2-1	many	CASSPNQDNEQFF	TGCGCCAGCAGCCCGAACCAGGACAATGAGCAGTTCTTC
TRBV2	TRBD2	TRBJ2-2	few	CASTPLRGGTGELFF	TGTGCCAGCACCCCTTTGCGGGGAGGGACCGGGGAGCTGTTTTTT
TRBV5-1	TRBD1	TRBJ1-6	few	CASSLGDRHNSPLHF	TGCGCCAGCAGCTTGGGGGACAGACATAATTCACCCCTCCACTTT
TRBV6-1	-	TRBJ2-5	-	CASKPGAETQYF	TGTGCCAGCAAACCGGGAGCCGAGACCCAGTACTTC
TRBV6-1	TRBD2	TRBJ2-4	few	CASSDRGGPAWDKNIQYF	TGTGCCAGCAGTGACCGGGGGGGGCCCGCCTGGGACAAAAACATTCAGTACTTC
TRBV19	TRBD2	TRBJ2-3	few	CASSILAGVADTQYF	TGTGCCAGTAGTATCCTAGCGGGAGTCGCAGATACGCAGTATTTT